These 16 T cell receptor beta chains were all obtained from the same sample, sequenced in a study of cytotoxic CD8 clonotypes in ibrutinib-treated CLL. Method: immunoSEQ multiplex PCR; TCRdb's copy keeps in-frame clones and lacks some. The data hold 60,000 to 75,000 clones, with 90% observed a single time. The sample consisted of PBMCs, taken after 12 months of ibrutinib treatment. Every receptor here comes from a human donor with chronic lymphocytic leukemia.

The chain is built from TRBV28 and TRBJ2-7; D possibly uses TRBD1 or TRBD2 (5 bases each). Trimming stripped 2 bases from V and 6 bases from J, with 14 bases between. This CDR3 region has 14 residues. Per the germline V gene, CDR1 is MDHEN and CDR2 is SYDVKM. CDR3 nucleotides: TGTGCCAGCAGTTTAGTGAGGGGCTTAAGCGAGCAGTACTTC. Its protein product is CASSLVRGLSEQYF. Complete variable domain (other parts from reference TRBV28 and TRBJ2-7): DVKVTQSSRYLVKRTGEKVFLECVQDMDHENMFWYRQDPGLGLRLIYFSYDVKMKEKGDIPEGYSVSREKKERFSLILESASTNQTSMYLCASSLVRGLSEQYFGPGTRLTVT.

V and J are TRBV14 and TRBJ1-1; D not certain. Germline-derived CDR1 and CDR2 are SGHDN and FVKESK. The CDR3 runs to 15 residues. V was pared by 0 bases and J by 0 bases, with 8 bases between. The CDR3 loop is CASSQEGRLNTEAFF. CDR3 sequence (DNA): TGTGCCAGCAGCCAAGAGGGAAGGTTGAACACTGAAGCTTTCTTT.

The gene calls are TRBV5-4 and TRBJ1-2; the match to TRBD1 covers 7 bases. The V and J ends lost 4 bases and 5 bases, in that order; junction bases with no gene match: 8. Germline loops: CDR1 SGHNT, CDR2 YYREEE (reference sequence). This CDR3 has 14 residues. The CDR3 region is CASSQRGQGYGYTF. CDR3 nucleotides: TGTGCCAGCAGCCAAAGGGGGCAGGGGTATGGCTACACCTTC.

The chain couples TRBV19 to TRBJ2-4; 7 positions agree with TRBD2. Trimming removed 5 bases from V and 7 bases from J; junction bases left unmatched: 17. The CDR3 is made up of 17 amino acids. Germline assignment: CDR1 LNHDA and CDR2 SQIVND (reference sequence). CDR3 coding DNA: TGTGCCAGTAGTGTTTCCTTCAAGCGGGGCGGGTGGAACATTCAGTACTTC. This encodes CASSVSFKRGGWNIQYF.

This chain joins TRBV9 and TRBJ2-5; D possibly corresponds to TRBD2 (6 bases). Deletions cut 3 bases from V and 5 bases from J, with 17 bases between. In germline, CDR1 is SGDLS, CDR2 YYNGEE. CDR3 length: 15 residues. The CDR3, as DNA: TGTGCCAGCAGCGCCGGGGGTAGTATTTGGGAGACCCAGTACTTC. Residues: CASSAGGSIWETQYF.

This chain connects TRBV21-1 to TRBJ2-3; the table's D call, TRBD1, has no DNA check behind it. TRBV21-1 is listed as a pseudogene. There are 16 residues in the CDR3. CDR3 nucleotides: TGTGCCAGCAGCACCCGTTGGACAGGGGGCACAGATACGCAGTATTTT. Translated: CASSTRWTGGTDTQYF.

This clone was counted between two and nine times. This rearrangement joins TRBV7-8 to TRBJ2-2; the match to TRBD2 covers 9 bases. This CDR3 is built from 12 residues. Germline CDR1 is SGHVS and CDR2 is FQNEAQ. V shed 1 base, J shed 13 bases, and the junction held 1 base outside the gene matches. The CDR3, as DNA: TGTGCCAGCAGCTTAGTGACTAGCGGGCTGTTTTTT. It is translated as CASSLVTSGLFF. The full variable domain, in which reference TRBV7-8 and TRBJ2-2 provide the parts outside the CDR3, is GAGVSQSPRYKVAKRGQDVALRCDPISGHVSLFWYQQALGQGPEFLTYFQNEAQLDKSGLPSDRFFAERPEGSVSTLKIQRTQQEDSAVYLCASSLVTSGLFFGEGSRLTVL.

The chain couples TRBV4-1 to TRBJ1-2, with D maybe TRBD1 (5 bases). Germline V gives CDR1 MGHRA, CDR2 YSYEKL. The length of the CDR3 is 14 residues. V lost 5 bases and J lost 3, with 13 bases in between. The CDR3 coding sequence is TGCGCCAGCAGCTCCCGCGGGGGGGACTATGGCTACACCTTC. Translated: CASSSRGGDYGYTF.

The chain joins TRBV29-1 to TRBJ1-2; possibly TRBD1 for D (5 bases). CDR3 length equals 13 residues. The germline V gene encodes CDR1 SQVTM and CDR2 ANQGSEA. Trimming took 7 bases from V and 8 from J, leaving 20 bases between them. This CDR3 reads CSAEPGADQGYTF. The CDR3 coding sequence is TGCAGCGCTGAGCCCGGGGCGGATCAGGGCTACACCTTC.

The rearrangement uses TRBV5-1 and TRBJ2-7, with 13 bases aligning to TRBD2. Germline V gene lookup returns CDR1 SGHRS and CDR2 YFSETQ. The CDR3 sequence is 17 residues long. Trimming took 3 bases from V and 6 from J; bases not matched to a gene: 12. The CDR3 protein is CASSSLYWTSGRSEQYF. CDR3 nucleotides: TGCGCCAGCAGCTCACTATACTGGACTAGCGGGAGATCCGAGCAGTACTTC.

The chain employs TRBV20-1 and TRBJ1-3; D is unresolved. CDR3 length: 11 amino acids. The germline V and J ends were trimmed by 5 bases and 4 bases, with 6 bases remaining between them. Germline CDR1 and CDR2: DFQATT and SNEGSKA (reference sequence). The CDR3 nucleotides are TGCAGTGCTTCTCCCGGAAACACCATATATTTT. It is translated as CSASPGNTIYF.

A few counts support this clone. This chain joins TRBV6-6 and TRBJ2-3; 10 bases are a match to TRBD1. CDR1 is MNHNY and CDR2 is SVGAGI in the germline V gene (reference sequence). The CDR3 has 16 residues. The junction had 6 bases not matched to a gene; V was cut back by 0 bases and J by 6 bases. The CDR3 DNA reads TGTGCCAGCAGTTACTCTTTGACAGGGGGCCAGGATACGCAGTATTTT. Its protein is CASSYSLTGGQDTQYF.

The chain carries TRBV9 and TRBJ1-2; D is undetermined. CDR3 size: 12 residues. V was cut by 4 bases and J by 1 base, with 5 bases left in between. Germline values: CDR1 SGDLS, CDR2 YYNGEE. The CDR3 loop reads CASSSSNYGYTF. The CDR3 DNA follows: TGTGCCAGCAGCAGCAGTAACTATGGCTACACCTTC.

V and J are TRBV11-1 and TRBJ1-2, with 10 bases identical to TRBD1. The CDR3 covers 15 residues. Germline V CDR1 and CDR2: SGHAT, FQDESV (reference sequence). Unmatched junction bases numbered 6, after V lost 4 bases and J lost 4 bases. The CDR3 nucleotides are TGTGCCAGCAGCTCCGGGACAGGGGATCTCTATGGCTACACCTTC. Amino acids: CASSSGTGDLYGYTF. The full variable domain, its missing parts supplied by reference TRBV11-1 and TRBJ1-2, is EAEVAQSPRYKITEKSQAVAFWCDPISGHATLYWYRQILGQGPELLVQFQDESVVDDSQLPKDRFSAERLKGVDSTLKIQPAELGDSAMYLCASSSGTGDLYGYTFGSGTRLTVV.

The V gene is TRBV2, the J gene TRBJ1-4; unclear D gene. The germline CDR1 and CDR2 sequences are SNHLY and FYNNEI. The germline V and J ends were trimmed by 4 bases and 8 bases, with 17 bases remaining between them. CDR3 length: 15 residues. In nucleotides, the CDR3 is TGTGCCAGCAGTGCAGCGTCGGGAGCTGGGGAAAAACTGTTTTTT. This sequence encodes CASSAASGAGEKLFF. Looking up the rest from reference TRBV2 and TRBJ1-4 gives the full variable domain: EPEVTQTPSHQVTQMGQEVILRCVPISNHLYFYWYRQILGQKVEFLVSFYNNEISEKSEIFDDQFSVERPDGSNFTLKIRSTKLEDSAMYFCASSAASGAGEKLFFGSGTQLSVL.

The chain carries TRBV7-3 and TRBJ2-1; D call uncertain. V gave up 5 bases and J gave up 2 bases, with 10 bases separating them. CDR3 length: 14 amino acids. Germline CDR1 SGHTA, CDR2 FQGTGA. The CDR3 region is CASSQVSPYNEQFF. CDR3 sequence (DNA): TGTGCCAGCAGCCAAGTTTCCCCCTACAATGAGCAGTTCTTC. The full variable domain, completed using reference TRBV7-3 and TRBJ2-1, is GAGVSQTPSNKVTEKGKYVELRCDPISGHTALYWYRQSLGQGPEFLIYFQGTGAADDSGLPNDRFFAVRPEGSVSTLKIQRTERGDSAVYLCASSQVSPYNEQFFGPGTRLTVL.